These 28 T cell receptor beta chains were sequenced from one sample in a study of cytomegalovirus exposure and HLA in healthy donors. 13 Jbeta primers and 60 Vbeta primers were used for the PCR. Clones were sequenced by immunoSEQ multiplex PCR, and TCRdb holds only the in-frame ones, with some missing. The profile covers about 150,000 clones, with over 70% appearing a single time and approximately 2.1% taken by the ten largest. The sequenced sample was PBMCs. The source of these receptors is a man aged 25 to 45 in good health and CMV-seronegative.

Of note for this clone: Other DNA sequences in this specimen translate into the identical CDR3. V gene TRBV28 combines with J gene TRBJ1-5; D unresolved. Germline values: CDR1 MDHEN, CDR2 SYDVKM. V was cut by 4 bases and J by 5 bases, with 3 bases left in between. The length of the CDR3 is 11 residues. This chain's CDR3 is CASSSDQPQHF. In DNA form, the CDR3 reads TGTGCCAGCAGTTCCGATCAGCCCCAGCATTTT. Based on the CDR3 plus reference TRBV28 and TRBJ1-5, the full variable domain is DVKVTQSSRYLVKRTGEKVFLECVQDMDHENMFWYRQDPGLGLRLIYFSYDVKMKEKGDIPEGYSVSREKKERFSLILESASTNQTSMYLCASSSDQPQHFGDGTRLSIL.

The rearrangement uses TRBV7-9 and TRBJ2-7, with D unclear. Trimming removed 2 bases from V and 2 bases from J, with 4 bases in between. Germline V gene sequence: CDR1 SEHNR, CDR2 FQNEAQ (reference sequence). This CDR3 is 12 amino acids long. The CDR3 reads CASSLLTYEQYF. CDR3 in DNA: TGTGCCAGCAGCTTACTTACCTACGAGCAGTACTTC.

As regards this clone: One end of the junction varies from germline; a read error may be responsible. The chain links TRBV5-8 to TRBJ1-1; unclear D gene. The CDR3 runs 16 residues. The germline CDR1 and CDR2 sequences are SGHTS and YDEGEE. As DNA, the CDR3 is TGTGCCAGCAGCTTATTGGATTATCGGGTGAAGACTGAAGCTTTCTTT. As protein: CASSLLDYRVKTEAFF.

For this clone: Within the sample, other DNA sequences also encode this same CDR3. This chain links TRBV7-8 with TRBJ1-2; a weak D match, TRBD1 (6 bases). The germline gives CDR1 SGHVS, CDR2 FQNEAQ. CDR3 size: 13 residues. The V and J ends lost 3 bases and 2 bases respectively, with 7 bases between them. The CDR3 is CASSLGANYGYTF. The CDR3 DNA is TGTGCCAGCAGCTTGGGGGCCAACTATGGCTACACCTTC. The whole variable domain, remainder taken from reference TRBV7-8 and TRBJ1-2, is GAGVSQSPRYKVAKRGQDVALRCDPISGHVSLFWYQQALGQGPEFLTYFQNEAQLDKSGLPSDRFFAERPEGSVSTLKIQRTQQEDSAVYLCASSLGANYGYTFGSGTRLTVV.

The genes are TRBV10-3 and TRBJ2-5, with 7 positions matching TRBD1. Germline CDR1 and CDR2: ENHRY and SYGVKD. This CDR3 contains 16 residues. J lost 2 bases, V lost 0 bases, and 6 bases had no gene match. The DNA of the CDR3 is TGTGCCATCAGTGAGTCTCCGGGACAGATGCAAGAGACCCAGTACTTC. It yields the protein CAISESPGQMQETQYF.

The chain joins TRBV5-6 to TRBJ2-3; perhaps TRBD1 as D (5 bases). Per germline, CDR1 SGHDT and CDR2 YYEEEE. Trimming removed 4 bases at V and 1 base at J, with 13 bases between. The CDR3 is 15 residues long. CDR3 loop: CASSQVGAGTDTQYF. The CDR3 DNA reads as TGTGCCAGCAGCCAAGTTGGGGCAGGCACAGATACGCAGTATTTT. Drawing the rest from reference TRBV5-6 and TRBJ2-3, the complete variable domain is DAGVTQSPTHLIKTRGQQVTLRCSPKSGHDTVSWYQQALGQGPQFIFQYYEEEERQRGNFPDRFSGHQFPNYSSELNVNALLLGDSALYLCASSQVGAGTDTQYFGPGTRLTVL.

V gene TRBV19 combines with J gene TRBJ2-2, with D maybe TRBD1 (6 bases). Germline CDR1 and CDR2: LNHDA and SQIVND (reference sequence). V gave up 10 bases and J gave up 2 bases, with 14 bases separating them. This CDR3 has 14 residues. The CDR3 coding sequence is TGTGCCACTTGGACAGATAGAAACACCGGGGAGCTGTTTTTT. This encodes CATWTDRNTGELFF.

This chain links TRBV28 with TRBJ2-7, with D possibly being TRBD1 (6 bases). The CDR3 is 17 amino acids. Germline values: CDR1 MDHEN, CDR2 SYDVKM. The V and J ends lost 6 bases and 2 bases respectively, with 23 bases between them. CDR3 nucleotide sequence: TGTGCCAGCAGCTTACCAGAACCGGGACAACCGACCTACGAGCAGTACTTC. Translating gives CASSLPEPGQPTYEQYF.

The V and J genes are TRBV4-2 and TRBJ2-1; weak D call: TRBD2 (6 bases). Germline V gene data show CDR1 as LGHNA and CDR2 as YNFKEQ. The CDR3 loop spans 15 amino acids. Trimming pared 4 bases from V and 3 bases from J, leaving 13 bases between. The CDR3 protein is CASSPGLRGYNEQFF. CDR3 DNA sequence: TGTGCCAGCAGCCCTGGGTTGCGGGGCTACAATGAGCAGTTCTTC.

DNA for the CDR3: TGTGCCAGCAGCCCAAGGGGACTAGCGGGGGGGCCGAACGGGGAGCTGTTTTTT. Encoded protein: CASSPRGLAGGPNGELFF. The chain is built from TRBV7-8 and TRBJ2-2, with 16 bases aligning to TRBD2. This CDR3 spans 18 amino acids. Germline trimming cut 5 bases from V and 7 bases from J; bases unmatched to any gene: 10. The V gene's germline CDR1 is SGHVS and CDR2 FQNEAQ.

This clone has only one observation. The CDR3 nucleotides are TGTGCCAGCAGTTCTACAGGGGGAAAGACCCAGTACTTC. This encodes CASSSTGGKTQYF. V usage is TRBV25-1 and J usage is TRBJ2-5; TRBD1 matches 8 bases. The CDR3 extends over 13 amino acids. Unmatched junction bases numbered 5, after V lost 5 bases and J lost 6 bases. Germline V gene data show CDR1 as MGHDK and CDR2 as SYGVNS.

The chain is built from TRBV6-1 and TRBJ2-2, with TRBD1 matching over 7 bases. Germline assignment: CDR1 MNHNS and CDR2 SASEGT. The CDR3 length is 14 residues. The V and J ends lost 6 bases and 4 bases, in that order; junction bases with no gene match: 5. DNA for the CDR3: TGTGCCAGCAGGGGGACAGAAAGCACCGGGGAGCTGTTTTTT. Translated: CASRGTESTGELFF.

The chain employs TRBV29-1 and TRBJ2-3; tentative D call: TRBD1 (5 bases). Germline values: CDR1 SQVTM, CDR2 ANQGSEA. The V and J ends lost 3 bases and 5 bases respectively, with 12 bases between them. This CDR3 has 13 residues. CDR3 coding DNA: TGCAGCGTTGAGGGCAGGGTTCAAGATACGCAGTATTTT. This encodes CSVEGRVQDTQYF.

In DNA, the CDR3 is TGTGCCAGCAGCGTTAGAGATAGCGGGGCAACCTACAATGAGCAGTTCTTC. It specifies CASSVRDSGATYNEQFF. The genes are TRBV9 and TRBJ2-1; 8 bases map to TRBD2. CDR3 length: 17 amino acids. V was pared by 2 bases and J by 2 bases, with 9 bases of the junction left unmatched. Germline assignment: CDR1 SGDLS and CDR2 YYNGEE.

This sequence joins TRBV5-6 and TRBJ1-2, with 10 bases that match TRBD1. Germline CDR1 SGHDT, CDR2 YYEEEE. The length of the CDR3 is 14 residues. Trimming took 4 bases from V and 7 from J; bases not matched to a gene: 7. DNA of the CDR3: TGTGCCAGCAGCACCGGGACAGGGGATTGTGGCTACACCTTC. As protein: CASSTGTGDCGYTF. Using reference TRBV5-6 and TRBJ1-2 for the parts outside the CDR3, the full variable domain is DAGVTQSPTHLIKTRGQQVTLRCSPKSGHDTVSWYQQALGQGPQFIFQYYEEEERQRGNFPDRFSGHQFPNYSSELNVNALLLGDSALYLCASSTGTGDCGYTFGSGTRLTVV.

This clone was observed a few times. This chain links TRBV5-5 with TRBJ2-2; 10 bases align to TRBD1. The CDR3 sequence is 18 residues long. Germline CDR1 SGHKS, CDR2 YYEKEE (reference sequence). J was trimmed by 1 base and V by 3 bases; bases with no gene match: 9. The CDR3 sequence is CASSSRQGAWMNTGELFF. CDR3 sequence (DNA): TGTGCCAGCAGCTCTAGACAGGGGGCTTGGATGAACACCGGGGAGCTGTTTTTT.

A note on this clone: Sequence at one end of the junction differs from germline and may be a read error. The V and J genes are TRBV5-6 and TRBJ1-6; tentatively, D is TRBD1 (6 bases). The CDR3 loop spans 13 amino acids. Germline CDR1 is SGHDT and CDR2 is YYEEEE. In DNA, the CDR3 is TGTGCCAGCAGCGTCGGGACATCGCCACCCCTCCCCTTT. Translated, it gives CASSVGTSPPLPF.

The V gene is TRBV29-1, the J gene TRBJ2-5; TRBD1 matches 7 bases. The CDR3 extends over 13 amino acids. The V and J ends lost 5 bases and 5 bases, in that order; junction bases with no gene match: 8. Germline lookup yields CDR1 SQVTM and CDR2 ANQGSEA. The CDR3 bases are TGCAGCGTTTCGGAAAGGGGGCTTGAGACCCAGTACTTC. As protein: CSVSERGLETQYF.

This clone was detected only a few times. This sequence joins TRBV5-1 and TRBJ2-7, with no clear D. V was trimmed by 0 bases and J by 2 bases, leaving 6 bases between them. The CDR3 runs to 13 residues. Germline V CDR1 and CDR2: SGHRS, YFSETQ. This CDR3 is CASSLALTYEQYF. CDR3 nucleotides: TGCGCCAGCAGCTTGGCGTTAACCTACGAGCAGTACTTC.

J is TRBJ2-7 and V is TRBV5-1; no firm D call. Germline V CDR1 and CDR2: SGHRS, YFSETQ. This CDR3 comprises 14 residues. The ends were cut back, 4 bases at V and 2 bases at J, with 13 bases in the middle. The CDR3 spells CASSPALDPYEQYF. The CDR3 nucleotides read TGCGCCAGCAGCCCCGCCCTAGACCCCTACGAGCAGTACTTC.

This clone showed up just a few times. This rearrangement joins TRBV29-1 to TRBJ2-5; 10 bases fit TRBD2. This CDR3 has 17 residues. Germline CDR1 SQVTM, CDR2 ANQGSEA. After removal of 4 bases from V and 1 base from J, the junction contained 12 bases not matched to a gene. The CDR3, as DNA: TGCAGCGTTGGAATACTAGCGGGGATAGCGGTCCAAGAGACCCAGTACTTC. It codes for CSVGILAGIAVQETQYF.

The rearrangement joins TRBV27 to TRBJ1-1; 7 nucleotides line up with TRBD1. The junction had 18 bases not matched to a gene; V was cut back by 4 bases and J by 4 bases. Germline V gene lookup returns CDR1 MNHEY and CDR2 SMNVEV (reference sequence). The CDR3 sequence is 18 residues long. The CDR3 DNA reads TGTGCCAGCAGTTCGAGAGCGTTCACAGGGGTAGTAGCCACTGAAGCTTTCTTT. Residues: CASSSRAFTGVVATEAFF.

This rearrangement joins TRBV5-1 to TRBJ2-7; 7 bases are shared with TRBD1. Per germline, CDR1 SGHRS and CDR2 YFSETQ. The trim removed 0 bases at V and 0 bases at J, leaving 3 bases unmatched. The CDR3 runs 15 residues. CDR3 loop: CASSLEDRSSYEQYF. In DNA, the CDR3 is TGCGCCAGCAGCTTGGAGGACAGGAGCTCCTACGAGCAGTACTTC.

V usage is TRBV5-1 and J usage is TRBJ1-2; D not resolved. Trimming left V 0 bases short and J 5 bases short, with 8 bases between. This CDR3 contains 13 residues. CDR1 and CDR2 from the germline V gene are SGHRS and YFSETQ. The CDR3 here is CASSLADGYGYTF. The DNA of the CDR3 is TGCGCCAGCAGCTTGGCCGACGGGTATGGCTACACCTTC.

This clone was counted between two and nine times. The rearrangement joins TRBV19 to TRBJ1-2; the D is unclear. CDR1 and CDR2 (germline): LNHDA, SQIVND (reference sequence). The CDR3 length is 11 residues. V lost 8 bases and J 7 bases, leaving 11 bases between the germline ends. The CDR3 region is CASVGAGGYTF. The CDR3 DNA sequence: TGTGCCAGTGTCGGCGCGGGTGGCTACACCTTC.

The chain uses TRBV7-6 and TRBJ2-7, with D possibly matching TRBD1 (5 bases). CDR1 SGHVS and CDR2 FNYEAQ come from the germline V gene. V dropped 1 base and J dropped 6 bases, with 13 bases sitting between them. The CDR3 has 14 amino acids. The CDR3: CASSLGGPAGEQYF. Written as DNA, the CDR3 is TGTGCCAGCAGCTTAGGGGGCCCGGCAGGCGAGCAGTACTTC. The full variable domain, with the rest looked up from reference TRBV7-6 and TRBJ2-7, is GAGVSQSPRYKVTKRGQDVALRCDPISGHVSLYWYRQALGQGPEFLTYFNYEAQQDKSGLPNDRFSAERPEGSISTLTIQRTEQRDSAMYRCASSLGGPAGEQYFGPGTRLTVT.

The chain is built from TRBV7-2 and TRBJ1-1; unclear D gene. CDR3 length equals 13 residues. Germline lookup yields CDR1 SGHTA and CDR2 FQGNSA. Trimming removed 2 bases from V and 1 base from J, with 5 bases in between. The CDR3: CASSLLRNTEAFF. The CDR3 DNA reads TGTGCCAGCAGCTTACTCAGGAACACTGAAGCTTTCTTT.

The genes are TRBV28 and TRBJ2-2; D not resolved. The CDR3 has 13 amino acids. Looked up from germline, CDR1 is MDHEN and CDR2 is SYDVKM. V shed 6 bases and J shed 2 bases, with 7 bases lying between them. The DNA for the CDR3 is TGTGCCAGCAGCTACTTAAACACCGGGGAGCTGTTTTTT. Its protein product is CASSYLNTGELFF.